Sequencing of this T cell receptor (beta chain) was carried out in a study of blood T cell repertoires in COVID-19. CDR1 and CDR2 (germline): GTSNPN, SVGIG (reference sequence). This CDR3 spans 14 amino acids. The V and J ends lost 1 base and 7 bases respectively, with 17 bases between them. The data were produced by immunoSEQ multiplex PCR, yet TCRdb's version contains in-frame clones alone and is incomplete. The sample has more than 200,000 clones, about 83% seen once. The sequencing input was peripheral blood. The V and J genes are TRBV30 and TRBJ2-7; maybe TRBD2 (5 bases). The sequence derives from a man between 40 and 49 years old with active or convalescent COVID-19. The CDR3 DNA reads TGTGCCTGGAGTGAACAGTCACGTCGGGGTGAGCAGTACTTC. Protein: CAWSEQSRRGEQYF.